This T cell receptor (beta chain) is from a study of vaccination and CD4 T cells after COVID-19. Background on the study: For each participant, vaccination comprised two doses of either the BNT162b2 or the mRNA-1273 vaccine. Study-level points and caveats: In median terms, SARS-CoV-2-reactive clonotypes went from 21 to 38, a nonsignificant rise. For convalescent patients, 304 of the 307 vaccine-specific clones analyzed were classified as spike mono-reactive. In convalescent patients, a median approximately 86% of post-vaccine SARS-CoV-2-reactive clones appeared only after vaccination.

A single record per CDR3 protein comes from TCRdb applying MiXCR to the PCR reads. This sample carries about 28,000 distinct CDR3 sequences, roughly 50% of them seen once, and the ten largest clones take approximately 6.1%. The CDR3 loop spans 14 amino acids. Germline values: CDR1 MRHNA, CDR2 SNTAGT. Between the trimmed V and J ends, which lost 6 bases and 0 bases, there was a span of 9 bases. Indicated time point: late sampling 161 to 241 days after vaccination in three convalescent patients. This clonotype came up once. Its antigen is not identified. The specimen comprised CD4+ T cells from blood, sampled about 7 months after SARS-CoV-2 vaccination. The chain combines TRBV6-4 with TRBJ2-1; D is perhaps TRBD1 (5 bases). This TCR derives from a human donor who had recovered from COVID-19. The CDR3 DNA reads as TGTGCCAGCAGCCAGGACAACTCCTACAATGAGCAGTTCTTC. This codes for CASSQDNSYNEQFF.